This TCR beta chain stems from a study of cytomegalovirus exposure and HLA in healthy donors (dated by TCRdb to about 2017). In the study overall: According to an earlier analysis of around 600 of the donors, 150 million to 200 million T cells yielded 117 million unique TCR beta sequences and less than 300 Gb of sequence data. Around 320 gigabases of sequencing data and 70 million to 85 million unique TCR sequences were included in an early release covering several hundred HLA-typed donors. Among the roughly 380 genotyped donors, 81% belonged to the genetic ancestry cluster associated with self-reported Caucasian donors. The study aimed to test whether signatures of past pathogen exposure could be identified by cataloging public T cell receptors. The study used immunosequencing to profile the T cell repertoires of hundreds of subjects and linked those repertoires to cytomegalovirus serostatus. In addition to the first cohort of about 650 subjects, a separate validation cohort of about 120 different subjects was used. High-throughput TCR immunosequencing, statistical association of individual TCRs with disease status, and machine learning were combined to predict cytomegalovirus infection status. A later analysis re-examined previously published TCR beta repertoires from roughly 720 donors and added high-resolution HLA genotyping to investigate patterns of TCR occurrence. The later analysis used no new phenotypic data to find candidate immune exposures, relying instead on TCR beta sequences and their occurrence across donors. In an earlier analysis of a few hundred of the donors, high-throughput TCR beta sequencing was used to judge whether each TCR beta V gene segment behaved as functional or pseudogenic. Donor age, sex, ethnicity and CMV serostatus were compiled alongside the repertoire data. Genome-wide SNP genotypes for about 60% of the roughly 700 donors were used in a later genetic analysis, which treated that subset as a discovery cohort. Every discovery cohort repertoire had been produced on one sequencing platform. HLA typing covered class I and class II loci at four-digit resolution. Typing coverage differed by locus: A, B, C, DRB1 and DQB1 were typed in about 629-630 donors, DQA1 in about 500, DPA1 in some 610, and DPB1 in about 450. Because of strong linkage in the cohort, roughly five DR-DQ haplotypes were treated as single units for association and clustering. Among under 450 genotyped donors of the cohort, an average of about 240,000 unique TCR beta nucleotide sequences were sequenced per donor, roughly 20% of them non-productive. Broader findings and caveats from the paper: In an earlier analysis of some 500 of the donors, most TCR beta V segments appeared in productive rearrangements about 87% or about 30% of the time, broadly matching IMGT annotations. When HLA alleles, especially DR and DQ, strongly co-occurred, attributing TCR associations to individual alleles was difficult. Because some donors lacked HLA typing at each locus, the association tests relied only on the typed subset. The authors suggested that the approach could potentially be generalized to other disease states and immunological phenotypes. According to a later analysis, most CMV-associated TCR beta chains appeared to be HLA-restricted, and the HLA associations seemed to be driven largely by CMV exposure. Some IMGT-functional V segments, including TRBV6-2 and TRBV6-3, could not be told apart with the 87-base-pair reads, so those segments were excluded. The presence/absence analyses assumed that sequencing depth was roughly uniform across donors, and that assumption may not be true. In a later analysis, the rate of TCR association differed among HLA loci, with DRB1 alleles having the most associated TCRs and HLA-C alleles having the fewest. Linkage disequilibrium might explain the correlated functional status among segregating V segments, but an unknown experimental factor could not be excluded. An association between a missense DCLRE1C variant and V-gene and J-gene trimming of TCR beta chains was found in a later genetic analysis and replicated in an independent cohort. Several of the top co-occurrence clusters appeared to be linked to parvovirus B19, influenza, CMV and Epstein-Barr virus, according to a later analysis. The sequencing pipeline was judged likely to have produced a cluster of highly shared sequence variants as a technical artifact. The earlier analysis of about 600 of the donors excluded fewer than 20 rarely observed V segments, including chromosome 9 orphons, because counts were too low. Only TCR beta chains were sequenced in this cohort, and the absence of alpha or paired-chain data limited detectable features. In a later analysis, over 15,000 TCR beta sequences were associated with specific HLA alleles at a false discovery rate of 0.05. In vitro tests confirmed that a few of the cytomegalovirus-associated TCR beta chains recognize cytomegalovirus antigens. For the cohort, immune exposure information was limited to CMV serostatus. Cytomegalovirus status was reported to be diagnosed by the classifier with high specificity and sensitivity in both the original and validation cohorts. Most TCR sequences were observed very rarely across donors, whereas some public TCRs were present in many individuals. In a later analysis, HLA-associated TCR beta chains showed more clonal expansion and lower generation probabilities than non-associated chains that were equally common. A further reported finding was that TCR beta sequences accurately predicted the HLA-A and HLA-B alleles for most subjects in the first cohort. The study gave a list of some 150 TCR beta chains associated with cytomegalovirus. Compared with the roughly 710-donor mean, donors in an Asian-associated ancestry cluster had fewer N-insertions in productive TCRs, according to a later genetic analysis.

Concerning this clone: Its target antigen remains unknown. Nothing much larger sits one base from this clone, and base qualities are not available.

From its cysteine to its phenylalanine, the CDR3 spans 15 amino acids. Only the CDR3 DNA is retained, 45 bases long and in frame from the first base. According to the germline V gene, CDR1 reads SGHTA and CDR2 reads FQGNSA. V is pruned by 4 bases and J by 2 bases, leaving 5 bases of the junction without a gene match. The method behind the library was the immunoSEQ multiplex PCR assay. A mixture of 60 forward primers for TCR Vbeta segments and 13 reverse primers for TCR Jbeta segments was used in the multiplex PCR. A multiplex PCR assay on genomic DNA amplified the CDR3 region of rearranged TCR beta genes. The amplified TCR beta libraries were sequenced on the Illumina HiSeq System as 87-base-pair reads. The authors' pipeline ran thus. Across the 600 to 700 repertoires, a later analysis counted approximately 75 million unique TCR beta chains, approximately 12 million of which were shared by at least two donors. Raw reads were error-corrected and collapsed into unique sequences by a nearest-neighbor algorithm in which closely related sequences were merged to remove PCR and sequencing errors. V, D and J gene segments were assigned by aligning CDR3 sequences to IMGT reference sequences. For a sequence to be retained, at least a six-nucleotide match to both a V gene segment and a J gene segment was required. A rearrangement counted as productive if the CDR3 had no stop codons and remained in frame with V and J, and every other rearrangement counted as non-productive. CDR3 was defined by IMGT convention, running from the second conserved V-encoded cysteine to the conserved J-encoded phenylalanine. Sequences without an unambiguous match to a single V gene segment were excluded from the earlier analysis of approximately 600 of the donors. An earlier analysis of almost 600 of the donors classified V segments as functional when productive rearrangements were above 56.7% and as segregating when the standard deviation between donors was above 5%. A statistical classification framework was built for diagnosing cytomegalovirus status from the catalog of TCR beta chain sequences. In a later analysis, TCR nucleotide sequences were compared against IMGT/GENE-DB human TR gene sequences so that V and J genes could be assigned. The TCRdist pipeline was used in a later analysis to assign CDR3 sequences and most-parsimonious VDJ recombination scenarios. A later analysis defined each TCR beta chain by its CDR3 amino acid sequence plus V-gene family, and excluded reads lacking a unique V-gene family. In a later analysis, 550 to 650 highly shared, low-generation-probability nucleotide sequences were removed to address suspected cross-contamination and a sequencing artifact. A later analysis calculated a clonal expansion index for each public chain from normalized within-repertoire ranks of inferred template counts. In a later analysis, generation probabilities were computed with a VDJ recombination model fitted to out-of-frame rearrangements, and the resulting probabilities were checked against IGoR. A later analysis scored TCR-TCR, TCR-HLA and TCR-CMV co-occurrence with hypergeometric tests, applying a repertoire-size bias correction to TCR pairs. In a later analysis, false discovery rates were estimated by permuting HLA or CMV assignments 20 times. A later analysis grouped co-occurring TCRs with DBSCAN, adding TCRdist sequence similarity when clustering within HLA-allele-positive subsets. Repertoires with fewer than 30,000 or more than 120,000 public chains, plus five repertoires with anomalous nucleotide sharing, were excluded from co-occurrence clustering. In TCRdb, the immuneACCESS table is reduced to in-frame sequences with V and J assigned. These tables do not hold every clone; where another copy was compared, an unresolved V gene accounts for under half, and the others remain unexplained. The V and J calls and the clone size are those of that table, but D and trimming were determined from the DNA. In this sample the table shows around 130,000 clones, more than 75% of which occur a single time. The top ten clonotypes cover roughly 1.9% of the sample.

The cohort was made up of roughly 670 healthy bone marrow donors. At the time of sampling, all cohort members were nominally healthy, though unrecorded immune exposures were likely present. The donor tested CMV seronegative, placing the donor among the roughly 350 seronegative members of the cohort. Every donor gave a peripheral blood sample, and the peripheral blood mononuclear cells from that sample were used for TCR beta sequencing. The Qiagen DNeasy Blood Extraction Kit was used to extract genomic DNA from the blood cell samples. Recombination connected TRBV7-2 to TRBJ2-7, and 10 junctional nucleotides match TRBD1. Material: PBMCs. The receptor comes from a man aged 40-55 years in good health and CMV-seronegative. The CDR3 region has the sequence CASSWPGQGTYEQYF. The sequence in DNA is TGTGCCAGCAGCTGGCCGGGACAGGGGACCTACGAGCAGTACTTC.